The rows below give T cell receptor beta chains drawn from one sample of a study of neurological immune-mediated disorders. MiXCR was run by TCRdb on the 5' RACE reads, yielding one entry per CDR3 protein. The table records some 66,000 distinct CDR3 sequences, 4.5% to 5.5% of them present only once. The sequencing sample was made of PBMCs. The source is a man aged 25 to 40 with multiple sclerosis. CDR3s include the opening cysteine and the closing phenylalanine or tryptophan. The D gene is left open where the match is weak. The size entry is marked missing in some rows and otherwise reads once, few, many or a size class.

CASSLWGLANTGELFF | TGTGCCAGCAGTTTATGGGGGCTAGCGAACACCGGGGAGCTGTTTTTT | TRBJ2-2 | TRBV27 | - | -
CASRSRGRWEQYF | TGTGCCAGCAGATCCAGGGGGCGGTGGGAGCAGTACTTC | TRBJ2-7 | TRBV7-8 | TRBD1 | many
CASSYWSPRQDIQYF | TGTGCCAGCAGTTACTGGTCGCCCCGCCAGGACATTCAGTACTTC | TRBJ2-4 | TRBV6-2/TRBV6-3 | - | many
CASSLDTDTQYF | TGCGCCAGCAGCTTGGACACAGATACGCAGTATTTT | TRBJ2-3 | TRBV5-1 | - | few
CASSPPLDTQYF | TGTGCCAGCAGTCCTCCCTTGGATACGCAGTATTTT | TRBJ2-3 | TRBV7-2 | - | many
CASSRQVLEETQYF | TGTGCCAGCAGCCGGCAGGTGCTGGAGGAGACCCAGTACTTC | TRBJ2-5 | TRBV7-2 | - | many
CASSSNPKQVEAFF | TGTGCCAGCTCATCCAACCCGAAGCAAGTTGAAGCTTTCTTT | TRBJ1-1 | TRBV18 | - | -
CASSDTGLRGSYNEQFF | TGTGCCAGCAGCGATACTGGACTCAGGGGCTCCTACAATGAGCAGTTCTTC | TRBJ2-1 | TRBV9 | - | many
CASSLAWGNSPLNF | TGCGCCAGCAGCTTGGCGTGGGGCAATTCACCCCTCAACTTT | TRBJ1-6 | TRBV5-1 | - | few
CSAPGSGGFLYEQYF | TGCAGTGCCCCAGGGAGCGGGGGCTTCCTTTACGAGCAGTACTTC | TRBJ2-7 | TRBV20-1 | TRBD2 | many
CASSSSTGFSFARGNTIYF | TGTGCCAGCAGCTCATCGACAGGGTTCTCTTTTGCACGTGGAAACACCATATATTTT | TRBJ1-3 | TRBV7-6 | TRBD1 | few
CASSWEKGQGAKDTQYF | TGTGCCAGCAGCTGGGAAAAGGGACAGGGGGCGAAAGATACGCAGTATTTT | TRBJ2-3 | TRBV7-8 | TRBD1 | many
CASSSGQGADTEAFF | TGCGCCAGCAGCTCCGGACAGGGGGCCGACACTGAAGCTTTCTTT | TRBJ1-1 | TRBV5-1 | TRBD1 | many
CAIRGREQGNTEAFF | TGTGCCATCCGCGGTCGGGAACAGGGGAACACTGAAGCTTTCTTT | TRBJ1-1 | TRBV10-3 | - | -
CSARSKEGTSYEQYF | TGCAGTGCTAGATCAAAAGAGGGCACCTCCTACGAGCAGTACTTC | TRBJ2-7 | TRBV20-1 | - | many
CASTYRDMGTQYF | TGCGCCAGCACCTACCGGGACATGGGCACCCAGTACTTC | TRBJ2-5 | TRBV23-1 | - | few
CASSLDEGYTF | TGTGCCAGCAGTCTTGATGAGGGCTACACCTTC | TRBJ1-2 | TRBV6-6 | - | few
CATSDRRSSGVTYNEQFF | TGTGCCACCAGTGATCGGAGGTCTAGCGGGGTTACCTACAATGAGCAGTTCTTC | TRBJ2-1 | TRBV24-1 | TRBD2 | many
CASSWAGSGIQYF | TGTGCCAGCAGCTGGGCGGGTTCGGGCATTCAGTACTTC | TRBJ2-4 | TRBV5-6 | - | -
CASSQDRAELGNSPLHF | TGCGCCAGCAGCCAAGATAGGGCTGAATTGGGTAATTCACCCCTCCACTTT | TRBJ1-6 | TRBV4-1 | - | -
CASSLGTPQETQYF | TGTGCCAGCAGCCTCGGGACACCGCAAGAGACCCAGTACTTC | TRBJ2-5 | TRBV4-2 | - | many
CASSYLINSPLHF | TGTGCCAGCAGTTACCTGATTAATTCACCCCTCCACTTT | TRBJ1-6 | TRBV6-5 | - | many
CSARTQWGLQYF | TGCAGTGCTAGAACGCAGTGGGGCCTGCAGTACTTC | TRBJ2-7 | TRBV20-1 | - | -
CASSFTESSTGELFF | TGCGCCAGCAGCTTCACGGAATCGAGCACCGGGGAGCTGTTTTTT | TRBJ2-2 | TRBV5-1 | - | many
CASSLETGYPPYEQYF | TGTGCCAGCAGCTTAGAGACAGGTTATCCACCCTACGAGCAGTACTTC | TRBJ2-7 | TRBV7-9 | - | few
CATSRFEGIGEPQHF | TGTGCCACCAGCAGATTTGAGGGAATTGGGGAGCCCCAGCATTTT | TRBJ1-5 | TRBV15 | - | many
CATGEMGKLFF | TGTGCCACCGGTGAGATGGGAAAACTGTTTTTT | TRBJ1-4 | TRBV24-1 | - | many
CATRIAGSGELFF | TGTGCCACCAGAATAGCAGGGTCCGGGGAGCTGTTTTTT | TRBJ2-2 | TRBV15 | - | many
CASSLDGTGSGYTF | TGCGCCAGCAGCTTGGATGGGACAGGGTCCGGCTACACCTTC | TRBJ1-2 | TRBV5-1 | TRBD1 | many
CASSPGQLAKNIQYF | TGCGCCAGCAGCCCGGGACAACTAGCCAAAAACATTCAGTACTTC | TRBJ2-4 | TRBV4-1 | - | many
CASSYSSGGTDTQYF | TGTGCCAGCAGTTACTCTAGCGGGGGCACAGATACGCAGTATTTT | TRBJ2-3 | TRBV6-5 | TRBD2 | many
CAINPQGGTEAFF | TGTGCCATCAATCCACAGGGGGGCACTGAAGCTTTCTTT | TRBJ1-1 | TRBV10-3 | TRBD1 | -
CASSLHAAGAEQFF | TGCGCCAGCAGCTTGCACGCGGCAGGAGCTGAGCAGTTCTTC | TRBJ2-1 | TRBV5-1 | - | many
CSVAWQEPNQPQNF | TGCAGCGTTGCATGGCAGGAACCTAATCAGCCCCAGAATTTT | TRBJ1-5 | TRBV29-1 | - | many
CASSQGPQGTDTQYF | TGCGCCAGCAGCCAAGGGCCCCAGGGAACAGATACGCAGTATTTT | TRBJ2-3 | TRBV4-1 | - | -
CASSSTYEQYF | TGTGCCAGCAGCTCAACATACGAGCAGTACTTC | TRBJ2-7 | TRBV7-9 | - | many
CASSLVGGGVSYEQYF | TGCGCCAGCAGCTTGGTTGGCGGGGGGGTCTCCTACGAGCAGTACTTC | TRBJ2-7 | TRBV5-1 | TRBD2 | -
CASSSAGITEAFF | TGCGCCAGCAGCTCGGCCGGGATCACTGAAGCTTTCTTT | TRBJ1-1 | TRBV5-1 | - | -
CASSLESGRAANYGYTF | TGCGCCAGCAGCTTGGAGTCCGGGAGGGCCGCTAACTATGGCTACACCTTC | TRBJ1-2 | TRBV5-1 | - | many
CSASNGAGGPLNYGYTF | TGCAGTGCTAGTAACGGGGCAGGGGGCCCTCTTAACTATGGCTACACCTTC | TRBJ1-2 | TRBV20-1 | TRBD1 | many
CASSEQGNYGYTF | TGTGCCAGCAGCGAACAGGGAAACTATGGCTACACCTTC | TRBJ1-2 | TRBV12-3/TRBV12-4 | - | medium-sized
CASSEEGKSTEAFF | TGTGCCAGCAGTGAAGAGGGCAAATCCACTGAAGCTTTCTTT | TRBJ1-1 | TRBV2 | - | many